This record looks at one T cell receptor (beta chain) sequence and its context. The clone's antigen remains unknown. Base quality data are lacking; no much larger clone is found one base away. The sample belongs to a study of blood T cells in healthy people across ages (dated by TCRdb to about 2015). Concerning the study at large: Template switching captured roughly one uniquely barcoded TCR beta cDNA molecule per two T cells in model experiments. Two additional independent replicas of 1 million unique cDNA reads from the same blood draw were analyzed for two donors (one aged 18 to 29 and one aged 80 or older). The study measured age-related changes in TCR beta repertoire diversity using deep sequencing normalized with unique cDNA molecular identifiers. Donors of different ages were randomly distributed across sequencing lanes to avoid experimental bias. Four age groups were formed from the donors: young (average about 16 years), middle-aged (approximately 39), aged (roughly 56) and long-lived (around 80). Broad study findings and their caveats: Estimates of total diversity based on one million sequenced T cells were considered lower bounds and underestimates. A strong correlation was found between observed TCR beta diversity and the percentage of naive T cells measured by flow cytometry. As age increased, observed TCR beta diversity per million T cells dropped in a roughly linear way, and a significant reduction was already evident by age about 40. The CMV infection status of donors was not known, potentially confounding age-related changes in expanded clonotypes. Compared with the aged group, more naive CD4+ T cells, fewer expanded clones and increased TCR diversity were shown by the long-lived group, suggesting age selection. Since profiling was done on bulk unsorted PBMCs, naive and antigen-experienced compartments could not be conclusively compared.

The roughly 39 donors, aged roughly 6 to 95 years, were systemically healthy Caucasian individuals from Russia. Roughly 9.5 milliliters of peripheral blood were drawn from each donor into EDTA-treated Vacutainer tubes. Ficoll-Paque density-gradient centrifugation was used to isolate PBMCs, with at least 7 million per sample. Total RNA was extracted from PBMCs with Trizol reagent, with at least 6 micrograms obtained per sample. For every donor, flow cytometry on a PBMC aliquot measured the percentage of naive CD45RAhigh/CD27high T cells. Measured from the cysteine to the phenylalanine, the CDR3 is 17 residues long. Only CDR3 DNA remains: 51 bases, in frame from the first base. CDR1 is given as SGHRS and CDR2 as YFSETQ, both from the germline V gene. From V the trimming removes 4 bases and from J it removes 3 bases, while the gene matches leave 14 bases of the junction unaccounted for. Libraries were built with 5' RACE. Sequencing took place on an Illumina HiSeq 2500. A second PCR of roughly 6 to 11 cycles was run with a J-beta primer mix and a sample-barcoded 5' primer. A unique molecular identifier was introduced onto each TCR beta cDNA molecule by a template-switch 5' adaptor carrying 12 random nucleotides. At least 2.5 million CDR3-containing paired-end reads were obtained from each sample. The Mint cDNA synthesis kit, primed by a TRBC-specific oligonucleotide, was used to synthesize first-strand cDNA from all RNA. Following uracil-DNA glycosylase treatment, all cDNA underwent a first 18-cycle PCR with the universal primers M1SS and BC2_uni_R. For the original study's pipeline: For normalization, 1 million high-quality reads were randomly selected from each sample, with every read carrying a distinct molecular identifier. Instead of being binned into consensus sequences, reads with shared molecular identifiers were discarded. MiTCR, set to a Q25 quality threshold and the strictest error-elimination algorithm, was used for CDR3 identification, clonotype clustering and error correction. Lower-bound total TCR beta diversity was estimated with a nonparametric unseen species model using Euler transformation. TCRdb's own reprocessing of the public reads used fastp at Q25 and MiXCR and kept productive beta chains. Rows matching on CDR3 protein sequence are summarized as one entry with the most common DNA and genes. These V and J calls derive from TCRdb rather than the authors' analysis. The sample table lists over 1.5 million distinct CDR3 sequences, 40% to 55% of them with a count of one. About 2.1% of the sample comes from the top ten.

Sequenced sample: blood. The clonotype comes from a woman aged 35 to 49 in good health. The V and J genes are TRBV5-1 and TRBJ1-1; the central 8 bases match TRBD1. The CDR3 loop reads CASSLWGTGGGYTEAFF. The DNA sequence is given as TGCGCCAGCAGCCTATGGGGGACAGGAGGTGGGTACACTGAAGCTTTCTTT.